A selection of T cell receptor beta chains follows, all from one sample in a study of T cells in Graves' hyperthyroidism and ophthalmopathy. TCRdb analysed the multiplex PCR reads with MiXCR anew, one entry per CDR3 protein. The sample has fewer than 450,000 distinct CDR3 sequences; approximately 18% are singletons. Sequencing was performed on blood. The receptor set was obtained from a man between 18 and 35 years old with Graves' ophthalmopathy. Each CDR3 is given with its conserved first and last residue. A D gene is named only where the DNA matches it firmly. A row's size may be missing; if present it is once, few, many or a size class.

clone size: once; J gene: TRBJ1-3; V gene: TRBV6-5; D gene: -; CDR3 DNA: TGTGTCAGCAGTTTCGTAATCTCTGGAAACACCATATATTTT; CDR3 protein: CVSSFVISGNTIYF
clone size: many; J gene: TRBJ2-5; V gene: TRBV12-5; D gene: TRBD2; CDR3 DNA: TGTGCTAGTGGCCTAGGACTAGCGGGGGGGCCATTGGAGACCCAGTACTTC; CDR3 protein: CASGLGLAGGPLETQYF
clone size: -; J gene: TRBJ2-1; V gene: TRBV7-9; D gene: TRBD1; CDR3 DNA: TGTGCCAGTAGGCCCCGGGGGACAGGGAGCAATGAGCAGTTCTTC; CDR3 protein: CASRPRGTGSNEQFF
clone size: many; J gene: TRBJ1-1; V gene: TRBV29-1; D gene: -; CDR3 DNA: TGCAGCGTCCCACCCAGTCGGAACACTGAAGCTTTCTTT; CDR3 protein: CSVPPSRNTEAFF
clone size: -; J gene: TRBJ1-5; V gene: TRBV28; D gene: TRBD1; CDR3 DNA: TGTGCCAGCAGTCGCCCCGGGACAGGGGCGCGGCCCCAGCATTTT; CDR3 protein: CASSRPGTGARPQHF
clone size: many; J gene: TRBJ1-5; V gene: TRBV11-2; D gene: -; CDR3 DNA: TGTGCCAGCAGCTCCGATCCAGGGGACCCGGGGCATTTT; CDR3 protein: CASSSDPGDPGHF
clone size: -; J gene: TRBJ2-3; V gene: TRBV14; D gene: TRBD2; CDR3 DNA: TGTGCCGGCAGCCCGCATAGCGGGGGGGGGAGCACAGATACGCAGTATTTT; CDR3 protein: CAGSPHSGGGSTDTQYF
clone size: few; J gene: TRBJ2-5; V gene: TRBV6-1; D gene: -; CDR3 DNA: TGTGCCAGCAGTGAATTAACAGCTGCTCAAGAGACCCAGTACTTC; CDR3 protein: CASSELTAAQETQYF
clone size: few; J gene: TRBJ2-7; V gene: TRBV4-2; D gene: -; CDR3 DNA: TGTGCCAGCAGCCAAGATGAAAGAGGGGCCAACTACGAGCAGTACTTC; CDR3 protein: CASSQDERGANYEQYF
clone size: -; J gene: TRBJ2-3; V gene: TRBV2; D gene: TRBD1; CDR3 DNA: TGTGCCAGCAGCGCCCACCGGGACAGTAGCACAGATACGCAGTATTTT; CDR3 protein: CASSAHRDSSTDTQYF
clone size: -; J gene: TRBJ1-4; V gene: TRBV4-1; D gene: -; CDR3 DNA: TGCGCCAGCAGCCGAATCCCCGGGGCTAATGAAAAACTGTTTTTT; CDR3 protein: CASSRIPGANEKLFF
clone size: once; J gene: TRBJ1-2; V gene: TRBV25-1; D gene: -; CDR3 DNA: TGTGCCAGCCAACAGGGAATGTATGGCTACACCTTC; CDR3 protein: CASQQGMYGYTF
clone size: -; J gene: TRBJ2-5; V gene: TRBV20-1; D gene: TRBD2; CDR3 DNA: TGCAGTGCTAGTTGGGGCGCTGAGCGGGGGACCCAGTACTTC; CDR3 protein: CSASWGAERGTQYF
clone size: -; J gene: TRBJ2-1; V gene: TRBV2; D gene: TRBD2; CDR3 DNA: TGTGCCAGCACCTGGGGCCCGGGACTAGCGGGCAATGAGCAGTTCTTC; CDR3 protein: CASTWGPGLAGNEQFF
clone size: -; J gene: TRBJ2-7; V gene: TRBV11-2; D gene: -; CDR3 DNA: TGTGCCAGCAGCGCCCGACGGGGTTCCTACGAGCAGTACTTC; CDR3 protein: CASSARRGSYEQYF
clone size: -; J gene: TRBJ2-2; V gene: TRBV10-3; D gene: -; CDR3 DNA: TGTGCCATCAGTGAGGCCAGGACAGCACAACGGACCGGGGAGCTGTTTTTT; CDR3 protein: CAISEARTAQRTGELFF
clone size: few; J gene: TRBJ1-4; V gene: TRBV7-2; D gene: -; CDR3 DNA: TGTGCCAGCAGCTTAGGGACAGCCGTACCATCTTGGGATGAAAAACTGTTTTTT; CDR3 protein: CASSLGTAVPSWDEKLFF
clone size: many; J gene: TRBJ2-5; V gene: TRBV7-2; D gene: -; CDR3 DNA: TGTGCCAGCAGCTTTCGCGCGGGGACCCAGTACTTC; CDR3 protein: CASSFRAGTQYF
clone size: few; J gene: TRBJ2-3; V gene: TRBV7-9; D gene: -; CDR3 DNA: TGTGCCAGCAGCTTCCCGGGACTCCTAGCAGGAGCAGATACGCAGTATTTT; CDR3 protein: CASSFPGLLAGADTQYF
clone size: many; J gene: TRBJ1-2; V gene: TRBV2; D gene: TRBD1; CDR3 DNA: TGTGCCAGCAGTGACTGGGACAGGGGAGGTTCTGGCTACACCTTC; CDR3 protein: CASSDWDRGGSGYTF
clone size: few; J gene: TRBJ2-2; V gene: TRBV10-3; D gene: -; CDR3 DNA: TGTGCCATCACCCAGGGGACCGGGGAGCTGTTTTTT; CDR3 protein: CAITQGTGELFF
clone size: -; J gene: TRBJ1-4; V gene: TRBV2; D gene: TRBD1; CDR3 DNA: TGTGCCAGCAGTGCCACAGGGGTGTTTAACGAAAAACTGTTTTTT; CDR3 protein: CASSATGVFNEKLFF
clone size: few; J gene: TRBJ1-2; V gene: TRBV11-2; D gene: -; CDR3 DNA: TGTGCCAGCAGCTTAAACCCAGGATCGCCTGGTTATGGCTACACCTTC; CDR3 protein: CASSLNPGSPGYGYTF
clone size: few; J gene: TRBJ2-3; V gene: TRBV5-4; D gene: -; CDR3 DNA: TGTGCCAGCAGCCCCGAGGGGGGCGGCACAGATACGCAGTATTTT; CDR3 protein: CASSPEGGGTDTQYF
clone size: many; J gene: TRBJ1-4; V gene: TRBV7-6; D gene: -; CDR3 DNA: TGTGCCAGCAGCACCGGGCCAACTAATGAAAAACTGTTTTTT; CDR3 protein: CASSTGPTNEKLFF
clone size: many; J gene: TRBJ2-7; V gene: TRBV3-1; D gene: -; CDR3 DNA: TGTGCCAGCAGCCAAGTTCGGTCCTACGAGCAGTACTTC; CDR3 protein: CASSQVRSYEQYF
clone size: many; J gene: TRBJ2-7; V gene: TRBV5-1; D gene: -; CDR3 DNA: TGCGCCAGCAGCTTGGCACAGGGCTACGAGCAGTACTTC; CDR3 protein: CASSLAQGYEQYF
clone size: -; J gene: TRBJ1-4; V gene: TRBV25-1; D gene: TRBD1; CDR3 DNA: TGTGCCAGCAGTGAGCACCGGGACAGATTAAATGAAAAACTGTTTTTT; CDR3 protein: CASSEHRDRLNEKLFF
clone size: many; J gene: TRBJ1-2; V gene: TRBV7-9; D gene: -; CDR3 DNA: TGTGCCAGCAGCTACCAGGGGCGGTCTGGCTACACCTTC; CDR3 protein: CASSYQGRSGYTF
clone size: many; J gene: TRBJ1-2; V gene: TRBV7-7; D gene: TRBD1; CDR3 DNA: TGTGCCAGCAGCTTAGCGCGTTTGGGACAGATCTATGGCTACACCTTC; CDR3 protein: CASSLARLGQIYGYTF
clone size: -; J gene: TRBJ1-6; V gene: TRBV7-9; D gene: -; CDR3 DNA: TGTGCCAGCAGCAAACTAACAGGGAATAATTCACCCCTCCACTTT; CDR3 protein: CASSKLTGNNSPLHF
clone size: many; J gene: TRBJ2-2; V gene: TRBV20-1; D gene: TRBD1; CDR3 DNA: TGCAGTGCTAAGGACAGGGACGGGTCGGGCACCGGGGAGCTGTTTTTT; CDR3 protein: CSAKDRDGSGTGELFF